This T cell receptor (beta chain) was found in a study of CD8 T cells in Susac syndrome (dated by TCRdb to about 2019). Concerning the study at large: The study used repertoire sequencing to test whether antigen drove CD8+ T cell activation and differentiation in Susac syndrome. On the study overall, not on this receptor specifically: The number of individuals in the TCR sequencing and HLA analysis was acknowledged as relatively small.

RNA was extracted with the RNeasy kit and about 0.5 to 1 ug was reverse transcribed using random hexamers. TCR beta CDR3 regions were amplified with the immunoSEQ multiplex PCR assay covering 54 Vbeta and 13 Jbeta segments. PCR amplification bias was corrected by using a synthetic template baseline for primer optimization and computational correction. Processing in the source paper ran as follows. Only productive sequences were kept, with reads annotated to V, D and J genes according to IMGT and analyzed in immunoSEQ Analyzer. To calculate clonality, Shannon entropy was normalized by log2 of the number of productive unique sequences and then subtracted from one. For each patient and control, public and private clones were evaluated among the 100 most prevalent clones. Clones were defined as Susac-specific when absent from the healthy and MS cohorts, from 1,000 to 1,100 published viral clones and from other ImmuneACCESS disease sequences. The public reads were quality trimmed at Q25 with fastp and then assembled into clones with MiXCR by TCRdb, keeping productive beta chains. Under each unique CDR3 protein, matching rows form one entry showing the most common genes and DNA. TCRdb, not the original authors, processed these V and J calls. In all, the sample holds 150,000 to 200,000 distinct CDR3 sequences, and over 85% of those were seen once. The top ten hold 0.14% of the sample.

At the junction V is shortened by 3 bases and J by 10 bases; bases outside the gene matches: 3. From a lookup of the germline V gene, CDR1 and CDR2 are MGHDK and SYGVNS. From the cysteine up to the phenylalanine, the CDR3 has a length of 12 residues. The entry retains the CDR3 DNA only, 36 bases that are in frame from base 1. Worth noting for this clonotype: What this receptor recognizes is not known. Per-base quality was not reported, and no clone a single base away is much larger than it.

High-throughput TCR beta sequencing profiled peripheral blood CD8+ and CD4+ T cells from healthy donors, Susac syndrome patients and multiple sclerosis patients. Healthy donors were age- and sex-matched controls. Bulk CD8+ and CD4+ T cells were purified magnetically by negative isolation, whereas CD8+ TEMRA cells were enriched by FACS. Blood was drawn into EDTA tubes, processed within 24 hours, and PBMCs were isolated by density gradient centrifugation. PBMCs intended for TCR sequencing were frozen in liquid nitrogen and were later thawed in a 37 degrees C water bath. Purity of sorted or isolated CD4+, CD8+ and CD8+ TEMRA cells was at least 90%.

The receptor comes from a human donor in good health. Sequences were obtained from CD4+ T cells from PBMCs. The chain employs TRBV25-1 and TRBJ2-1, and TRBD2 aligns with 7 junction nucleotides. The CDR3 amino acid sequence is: CASSEFSGEQFF. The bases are TGTGCCAGCAGTGAGTTTAGCGGGGAGCAGTTCTTC. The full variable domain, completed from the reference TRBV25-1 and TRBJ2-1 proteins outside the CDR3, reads EADIYQTPRYLVIGTGKKITLECSQTMGHDKMYWYQQDPGMELHLIHYSYGVNSTEKGDLSSESTVSRIRTEHFPLTLESARPSHTSQYLCASSEFSGEQFFGPGTRLTVL.